One and the same sample provided the 3 T cell receptor beta chains below, sequenced in a study of OX40 agonist ivuxolimab in advanced cancers. TCRdb keeps only in-frame clones here, not all; method: immunoSEQ multiplex PCR. The sample comprises approximately 84,000 clones, around nine tenths of which are singletons, and around 0.43% rests with the top ten. The sequencing used CD4+ or CD8+ T cells sorted from blood, collected in a trial of the OX40 agonist ivuxolimab. The source of these receptors is an adult with an advanced solid tumor such as melanoma, head and neck, liver or kidney cancer.

This chain connects TRBV27 to TRBJ2-2, with 8 bases that match TRBD1. V shed 5 bases, J shed 6 bases, and the junction held 11 bases outside the gene matches. The CDR3 covers 16 residues. Looked up from germline, CDR1 is MNHEY and CDR2 is SMNVEV (reference sequence). DNA for the CDR3: TGTGCCAGCAGTACAGGTCAGGGGGCGCCGGCCGGGGAGCTGTTTTTT. Translating gives CASSTGQGAPAGELFF.

The chain couples TRBV28 to TRBJ1-3, with D possibly TRBD1 on 6 matching bases. Trimming took 5 bases from V and 4 from J, leaving 18 bases between them. The CDR3 loop spans 16 amino acids. The germline V gene has CDR1 MDHEN and CDR2 SYDVKM. The CDR3 protein is CASSPGGALRGNTIYF. The CDR3 DNA is TGTGCCAGCAGTCCCGGGGGGGCCCTACGCGGAAACACCATATATTTT.

The gene calls are TRBV7-9 and TRBJ2-3; the D gene is possibly TRBD2 (6 bases). CDR1 is SEHNR and CDR2 is FQNEAQ in the germline V gene (reference sequence). This CDR3 comprises 15 residues. Trimming took 8 bases from V and 6 from J, leaving 21 bases between them. The CDR3 is CASRRSEGTWDTQYF. DNA of the CDR3: TGTGCCAGCCGCCGATCGGAGGGGACCTGGGATACGCAGTATTTT. The variable domain in full, completed from reference TRBV7-9 and TRBJ2-3, reads DTGVSQNPRHKITKRGQNVTFRCDPISEHNRLYWYRQTLGQGPEFLTYFQNEAQLEKSRLLSDRFSAERPKGSFSTLEIQRTEQGDSAMYLCASRRSEGTWDTQYFGPGTRLTVL.